The entry that follows covers one TCR beta chain sequence. The count of this clone is one. The antigen this receptor binds is unknown. Base qualities are not at hand, and no much larger clone is one base apart. This specimen belongs to a study of vaccination effects on CD4 cells after COVID-19 (dated by TCRdb to between 2022 and 2023). Context from the whole study: Each participant received two doses of an mRNA SARS-CoV-2 vaccine, either BNT162b2 or mRNA-1273. A total of 10 COVID-19 convalescent patients and a handful of SARS-CoV-2-naive healthy vaccine recipients were included in the full study. Pre-vaccine samples from two convalescent patients were drawn 16 days and one week before the first dose, 142 and 148 days after COVID-19 diagnosis. Cultures from other donors in the study were sequenced using the Oncomine TCR Beta short-read assay on an Illumina iSeq 100. In both COVID-19 convalescent patients and infection-naive vaccine recipients, the study compared SARS-CoV-2 spike-specific CD4+ TCR repertoires from before mRNA vaccination with those from after it.

Points the paper makes about the study in general: Only a small number of convalescent patients were included, and no early post-infection timepoints were available, which limited the study. In convalescent patients, the post-vaccine spike-reactive repertoire consisted mainly of new vaccine-induced clones, largely distinct from infection-induced clones. Marked clonal contraction was observed in both infection-induced and vaccine-induced clones at late post-vaccination timepoints, consistent with waning T cell responses.

The ViraFEST assay stimulated PBMC with viral peptide pools and then used TCR sequencing to identify antigen-specific CD4+ T cell clonotypes by expansion. After roughly 11 days of culture, CD4+ T cells were isolated with the EasySep CD4+ T cell isolation kit. Convalescent patients had PCR-confirmed SARS-CoV-2 infection between March and December 2020, before Alpha, Beta and Delta variants emerged in the United States. Approximately 2 million PBMC per well were cultured in IMDM with around 5% human AB serum, 9 to 10 IU/ml IL-2 and gentamicin, plus 10 ug/ml peptides. An HIV-1 Nef peptide pool served as the negative control culture condition. On days 3 and 7, half of the culture medium was replaced with fresh IL-2-containing medium. Unless otherwise noted, each peptide stimulation condition was cultured in triplicate wells. PBMC were separated from whole blood using Ficoll-Paque Plus gradient centrifugation and were then either cryopreserved at -140C or used fresh. The QIAamp micro DNA kit was used to extract genomic DNA from the cultured CD4+ T cells.

The library was prepared using the immunoSEQ multiplex PCR assay. DNA from the cultured, isolated CD4+ T cells was subjected to TCR beta CDR3 sequencing. Processing in the source paper ran as follows. Non-productive TCR sequences were discarded, and reads were trimmed to the CDR3 region, with only CDR3s of 7 or more amino acids retained. Antigen-specific clonotypes were identified using the MANAFEST web app by comparison of expansion in peptide wells against reference cultures. To count as positive, a clone had to show expansion at FDR<0.05 compared with the reference and with all other wells, an odds ratio above 5, and a frequency above 0.1% in two replicate wells. Cross-reactive clonotypes were defined as significantly expanded in SARS-CoV-2 spike wells and in at least one common cold coronavirus spike condition. Levenshtein distance calculated with the stringdist R package was used to assess CDR3 similarity, and unrooted trees were constructed with ape in R 3.6.1. The table comes from immuneACCESS by way of TCRdb, which keeps in-frame sequences with V and J called. Part of the clones is missing from these tables; in studies checked, under half for an unresolved V gene and the rest for unknown reasons. That table furnishes V, J and clone size, whereas the DNA furnished D and trimming. The sample table shows 55,000 or so clones, and 75% to 85% are seen once. The top ten clonotypes cover around 5.5% of the sample.

The germline V gene encodes CDR1 SGHNT and CDR2 YENEEA. Its CDR3 holds 16 amino acids, cysteine through phenylalanine. Of all the DNA, just the CDR3 is kept, 48 bases in frame from base 1. The V end gives up 1 base and the J end 1 base, leaving 2 bases in the junction not matched to a gene. The source is a human donor who had a prior SARS-CoV-2 infection. Here the chain combines TRBV11-3 and TRBJ2-2; TRBD2 agrees with 8 junctional bases. The input for sequencing was CD4+ T cells from PBMCs cultured with HIV peptides, taken before COVID-19 vaccination. The cell subset or site label, as the study defines it: HIV-1 Nef peptide pool negative control/reference culture. The CDR3 here reads CASSLGLAGNTGELFF. In nucleotides, the sequence is TGTGCCAGCAGCTTAGGCCTAGCGGGGAACACCGGGGAGCTGTTTTTT.